This T cell receptor beta chain is from a study of shared clonotypes between healthy human individuals. Study-level findings and limits: Shared clonotypes: roughly 4.5% naive CD4, approximately 3.4% naive CD8, about 2.5% memory CD4, more than 0.3% memory CD8.

This clone was picked up one time. Its specificity is unknown. The sample contains more than one DNA sequence encoding this CDR3. Per the germline V gene, CDR1 is KGHSH and CDR2 is LQKENI. The CDR3 spans 12 residues. V lost 3 bases to trimming and J lost 4 bases, with 6 bases between them. Splitting of each subset's genomic DNA was done evenly across several immunoSEQ plates. TCRdb keeps only in-frame clones here, not all; method: immunoSEQ multiplex PCR. The profile shows approximately 1.1 million clones, about 84% of them singletons. Sequencing input: memory CD4+ T cells from PBMCs. The subset here: CD45RA-negative fraction. The gene calls are TRBV18 and TRBJ2-5; D unclear. This TCR derives from a man aged 18-30 years in good health. Some clones in this sample may be carry-over from other donors' samples. CDR3 DNA sequence: TGTGCCAGCTCACCCGGAGCAGAGACCCAGTACTTC. Translating it yields CASSPGAETQYF.